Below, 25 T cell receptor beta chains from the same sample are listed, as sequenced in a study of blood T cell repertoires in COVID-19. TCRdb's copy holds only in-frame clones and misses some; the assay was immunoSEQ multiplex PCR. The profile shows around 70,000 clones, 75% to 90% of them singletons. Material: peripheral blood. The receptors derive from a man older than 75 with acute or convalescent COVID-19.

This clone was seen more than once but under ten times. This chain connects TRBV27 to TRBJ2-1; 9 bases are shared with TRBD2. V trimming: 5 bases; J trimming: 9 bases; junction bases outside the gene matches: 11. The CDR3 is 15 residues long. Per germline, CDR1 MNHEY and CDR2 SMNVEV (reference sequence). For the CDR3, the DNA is TGTGCCAGCAGTCCCTCCCGGACTAGCGTGGGTGAGCAGTTCTTC. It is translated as CASSPSRTSVGEQFF.

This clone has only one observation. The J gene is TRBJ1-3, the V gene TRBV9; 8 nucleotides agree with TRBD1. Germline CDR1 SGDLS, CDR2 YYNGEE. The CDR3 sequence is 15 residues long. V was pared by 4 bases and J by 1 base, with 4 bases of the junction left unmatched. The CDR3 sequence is CASSRDRLSGNTIYF. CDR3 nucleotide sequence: TGTGCCAGCAGCAGGGACAGGTTGTCTGGAAACACCATATATTTT.

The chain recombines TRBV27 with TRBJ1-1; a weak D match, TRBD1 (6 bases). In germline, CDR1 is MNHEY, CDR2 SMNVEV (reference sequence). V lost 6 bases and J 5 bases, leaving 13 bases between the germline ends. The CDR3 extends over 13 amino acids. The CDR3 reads CASSSGVGTEAFF. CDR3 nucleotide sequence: TGTGCCAGCAGCTCAGGGGTGGGGACTGAAGCTTTCTTT.

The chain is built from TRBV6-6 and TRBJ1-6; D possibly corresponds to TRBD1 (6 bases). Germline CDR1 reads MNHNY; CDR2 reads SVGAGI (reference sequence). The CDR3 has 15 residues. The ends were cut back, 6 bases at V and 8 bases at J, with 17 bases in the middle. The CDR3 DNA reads TGTGCCAGCAGGGAACCCTCGGACAGTTATTCACCCCTCCACTTT. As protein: CASREPSDSYSPLHF.

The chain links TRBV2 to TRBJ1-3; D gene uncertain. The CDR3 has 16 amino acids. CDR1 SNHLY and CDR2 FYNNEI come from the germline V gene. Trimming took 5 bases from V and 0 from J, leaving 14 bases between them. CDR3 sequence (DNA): TGTGCCAGCAGTCCAATGAGTACCCGCTCTGGAAACACCATATATTTT. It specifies CASSPMSTRSGNTIYF. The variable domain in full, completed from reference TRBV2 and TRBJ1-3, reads EPEVTQTPSHQVTQMGQEVILRCVPISNHLYFYWYRQILGQKVEFLVSFYNNEISEKSEIFDDQFSVERPDGSNFTLKIRSTKLEDSAMYFCASSPMSTRSGNTIYFGEGSWLTVV.

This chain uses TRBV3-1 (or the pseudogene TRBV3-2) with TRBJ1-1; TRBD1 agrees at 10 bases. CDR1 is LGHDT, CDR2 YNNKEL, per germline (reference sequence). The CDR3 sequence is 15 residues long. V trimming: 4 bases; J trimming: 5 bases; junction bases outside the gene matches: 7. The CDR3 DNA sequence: TGTGCCAGCAGCCGACAGGGGGCAGGAGGAACTGAAGCTTTCTTT. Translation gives CASSRQGAGGTEAFF.

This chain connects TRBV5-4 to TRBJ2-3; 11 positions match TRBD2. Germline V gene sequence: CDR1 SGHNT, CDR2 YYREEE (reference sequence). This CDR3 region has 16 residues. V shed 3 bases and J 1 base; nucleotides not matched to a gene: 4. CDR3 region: CASSYKLAGGTDTQYF. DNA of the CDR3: TGTGCCAGCAGCTACAAACTAGCGGGGGGCACAGATACGCAGTATTTT.

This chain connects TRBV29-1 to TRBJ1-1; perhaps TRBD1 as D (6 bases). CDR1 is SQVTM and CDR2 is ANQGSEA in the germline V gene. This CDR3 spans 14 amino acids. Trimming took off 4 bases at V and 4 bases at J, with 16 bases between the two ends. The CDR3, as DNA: TGCAGCGTTGTGGATTTGGGGGCGGTCACTGAAGCTTTCTTT. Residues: CSVVDLGAVTEAFF. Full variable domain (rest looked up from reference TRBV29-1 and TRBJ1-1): SAVISQKPSRDICQRGTSLTIQCQVDSQVTMMFWYRQQPGQSLTLIATANQGSEATYESGFVIDKFPISRPNLTFSTLTVSNMSPEDSSIYLCSVVDLGAVTEAFFGQGTRLTVV.

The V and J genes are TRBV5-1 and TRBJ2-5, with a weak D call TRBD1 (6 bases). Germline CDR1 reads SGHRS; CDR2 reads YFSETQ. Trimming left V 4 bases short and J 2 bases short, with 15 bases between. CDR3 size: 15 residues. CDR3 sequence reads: CASSLITGKQETQYF. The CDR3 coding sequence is TGCGCCAGCAGCCTGATCACAGGGAAGCAAGAGACCCAGTACTTC.

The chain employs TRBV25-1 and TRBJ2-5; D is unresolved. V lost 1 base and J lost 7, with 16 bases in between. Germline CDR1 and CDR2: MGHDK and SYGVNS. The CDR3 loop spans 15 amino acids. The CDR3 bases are TGTGCCAGCAGTGAATTTTCTACCGGGTCGGGGACCCAGTACTTC. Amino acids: CASSEFSTGSGTQYF.

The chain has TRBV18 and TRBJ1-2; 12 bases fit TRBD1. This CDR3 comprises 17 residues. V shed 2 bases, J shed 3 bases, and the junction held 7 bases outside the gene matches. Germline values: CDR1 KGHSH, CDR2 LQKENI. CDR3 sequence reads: CASSPVGTGGSHYGYTF. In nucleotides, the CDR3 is TGTGCCAGCTCACCAGTCGGGACAGGGGGCAGTCACTATGGCTACACCTTC. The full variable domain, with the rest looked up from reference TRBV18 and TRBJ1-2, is NAGVMQNPRHLVRRRGQEARLRCSPMKGHSHVYWYRQLPEEGLKFMVYLQKENIIDESGMPKERFSAEFPKEGPSILRIQQVVRGDSAAYFCASSPVGTGGSHYGYTFGSGTRLTVV.

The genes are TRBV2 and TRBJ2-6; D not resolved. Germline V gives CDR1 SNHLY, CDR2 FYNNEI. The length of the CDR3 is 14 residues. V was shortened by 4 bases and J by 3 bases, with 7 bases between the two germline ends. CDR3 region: CASSGADGANVLTF. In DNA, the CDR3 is TGTGCCAGCAGTGGGGCCGATGGGGCCAACGTCCTGACTTTC. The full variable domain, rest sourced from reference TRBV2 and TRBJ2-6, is EPEVTQTPSHQVTQMGQEVILRCVPISNHLYFYWYRQILGQKVEFLVSFYNNEISEKSEIFDDQFSVERPDGSNFTLKIRSTKLEDSAMYFCASSGADGANVLTFGAGSRLTVL.

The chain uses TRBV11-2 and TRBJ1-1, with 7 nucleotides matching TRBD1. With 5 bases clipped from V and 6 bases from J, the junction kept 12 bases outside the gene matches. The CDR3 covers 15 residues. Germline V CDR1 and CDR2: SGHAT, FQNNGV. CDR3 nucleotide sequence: TGTGCCAGCAGCCCCCTCCCCAGGGGGAGCGCTGAAGCTTTCTTT. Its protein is CASSPLPRGSAEAFF.

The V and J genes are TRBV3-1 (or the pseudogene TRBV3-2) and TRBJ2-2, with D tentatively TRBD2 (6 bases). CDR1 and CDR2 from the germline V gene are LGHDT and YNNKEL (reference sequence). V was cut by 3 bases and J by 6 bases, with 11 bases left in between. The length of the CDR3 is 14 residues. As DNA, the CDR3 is TGTGCCAGCAGCCAGCCCGGGAGAGCCGGGGAGCTGTTTTTT. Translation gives CASSQPGRAGELFF.

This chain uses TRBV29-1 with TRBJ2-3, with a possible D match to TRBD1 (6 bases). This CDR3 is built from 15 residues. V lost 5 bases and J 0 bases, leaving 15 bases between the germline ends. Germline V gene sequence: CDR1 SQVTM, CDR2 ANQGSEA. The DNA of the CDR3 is TGCAGCGTTTTAAAGGACAGAACTAGCACAGATACGCAGTATTTT. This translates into CSVLKDRTSTDTQYF.

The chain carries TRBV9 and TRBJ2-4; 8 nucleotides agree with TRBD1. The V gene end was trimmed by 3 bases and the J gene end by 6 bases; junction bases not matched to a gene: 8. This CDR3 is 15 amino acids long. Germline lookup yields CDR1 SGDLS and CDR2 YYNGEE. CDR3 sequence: CASSDRQGTGNIQYF. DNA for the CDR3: TGTGCCAGCAGCGATAGACAGGGGACGGGAAACATTCAGTACTTC. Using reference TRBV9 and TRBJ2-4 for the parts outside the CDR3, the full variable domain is DSGVTQTPKHLITATGQRVTLRCSPRSGDLSVYWYQQSLDQGLQFLIQYYNGEERAKGNILERFSAQQFPDLHSELNLSSLELGDSALYFCASSDRQGTGNIQYFGAGTRLSVL.

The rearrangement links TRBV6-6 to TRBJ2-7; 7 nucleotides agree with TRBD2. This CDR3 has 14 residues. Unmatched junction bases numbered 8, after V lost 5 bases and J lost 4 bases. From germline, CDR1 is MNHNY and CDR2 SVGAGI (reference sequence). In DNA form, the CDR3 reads TGTGCCAGCAGTCTTTCTCTGGGGGGGTACGAGCAGTACTTC. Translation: CASSLSLGGYEQYF.

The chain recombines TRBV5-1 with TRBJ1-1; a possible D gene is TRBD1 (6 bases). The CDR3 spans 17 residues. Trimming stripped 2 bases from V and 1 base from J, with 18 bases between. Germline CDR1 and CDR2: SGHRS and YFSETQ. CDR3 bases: TGCGCCAGCAGCTTAAACCCACAGGGTGGGGGGAACACTGAAGCTTTCTTT. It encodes CASSLNPQGGGNTEAFF.

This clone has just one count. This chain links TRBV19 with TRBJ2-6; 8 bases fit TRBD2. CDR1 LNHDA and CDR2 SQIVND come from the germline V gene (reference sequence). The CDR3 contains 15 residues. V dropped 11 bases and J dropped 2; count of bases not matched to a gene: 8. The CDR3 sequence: CAAKAGGAGANVLTF. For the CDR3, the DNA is TGTGCCGCGAAGGCGGGGGGCGCTGGGGCCAACGTCCTGACTTTC.

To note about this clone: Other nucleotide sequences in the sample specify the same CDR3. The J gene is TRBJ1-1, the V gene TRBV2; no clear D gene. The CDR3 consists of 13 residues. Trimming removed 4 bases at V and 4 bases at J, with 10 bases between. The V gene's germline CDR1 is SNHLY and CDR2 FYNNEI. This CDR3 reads CASSAEGSTEAFF. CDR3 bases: TGTGCCAGCAGTGCTGAAGGGAGCACTGAAGCTTTCTTT.

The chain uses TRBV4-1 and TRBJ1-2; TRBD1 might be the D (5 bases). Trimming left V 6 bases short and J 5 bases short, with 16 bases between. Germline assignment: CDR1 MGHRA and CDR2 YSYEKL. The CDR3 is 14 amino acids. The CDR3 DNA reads TGCGCCAGCAGAGACAGCCGGACAAATTATGGCTACACCTTC. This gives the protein CASRDSRTNYGYTF.

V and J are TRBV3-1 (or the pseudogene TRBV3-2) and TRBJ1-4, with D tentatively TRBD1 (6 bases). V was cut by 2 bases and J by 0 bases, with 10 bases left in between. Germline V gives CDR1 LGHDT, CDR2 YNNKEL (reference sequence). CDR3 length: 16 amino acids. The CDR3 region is CASSQRTVATNEKLFF. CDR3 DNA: TGTGCCAGCAGCCAACGGACAGTGGCAACTAATGAAAAACTGTTTTTT.

The CDR3 spells CASSSGLSSSTDTQYF. CDR3 DNA sequence: TGCGCCAGCAGCTCGGGACTTTCTTCTAGCACAGATACGCAGTATTTT. The gene calls are TRBV5-1 and TRBJ2-3; TRBD2 might be the D (6 bases). Trimming left V 3 bases short and J 0 bases short, with 14 bases between. The CDR3 covers 16 residues. The V gene's germline CDR1 is SGHRS and CDR2 YFSETQ.

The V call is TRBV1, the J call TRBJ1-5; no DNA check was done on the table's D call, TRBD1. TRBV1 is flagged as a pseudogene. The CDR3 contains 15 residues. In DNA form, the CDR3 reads TGCACCAGCAGCCAAGGTCACAGGGGCAATCAGCCCCAGCATTTT. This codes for CTSSQGHRGNQPQHF.

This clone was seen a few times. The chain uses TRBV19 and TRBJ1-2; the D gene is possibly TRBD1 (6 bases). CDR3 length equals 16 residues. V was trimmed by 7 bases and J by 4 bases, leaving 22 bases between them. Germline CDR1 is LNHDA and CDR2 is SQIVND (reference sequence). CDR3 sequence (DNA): TGTGCCAGTACCCTTACCCTAGGGGGGGTAAGCTATGGCTACACCTTC. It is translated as CASTLTLGGVSYGYTF.